The 5 T cell receptor beta chains below all came from one sample that was sequenced in a study of T-cell reconstitution after alpha-beta-depleted transplantation in children. Unique molecular identifiers were incorporated during preparation of the TCRbeta library. Via MiXCR, TCRdb re-called the PCR reads, giving one row per CDR3 protein. This sample has about 980,000 distinct CDR3 sequences, with about 26% found just once. The material sequenced was PBMCs, mostly from graft donor cells, taken 360 days after TCRalphabeta/CD19-depleted stem cell transplant. The receptors derive from a boy under two years old who had a stem cell transplant for SCID, so the T cells may come from the graft donor.

This clonotype was recorded a few times. The genes are TRBV6-5 and TRBJ2-3; D is unclear. The ends were cut back, 1 base at V and 2 bases at J, with 7 bases in the middle. CDR3 length: 14 amino acids. CDR1 is MNHEY, CDR2 SVGAGI, per germline. CDR3 loop: CASSYLGPTDTQYF. For the CDR3, the DNA is TGTGCCAGCAGTTACTTGGGTCCCACAGATACGCAGTATTTT.

This clonotype was found a few times. This chain uses TRBV5-1 with TRBJ2-2; D ambiguous. The CDR3 contains 16 residues. Trimming took 0 bases from V and 0 from J, leaving 9 bases between them. The germline V gene has CDR1 SGHRS and CDR2 YFSETQ. The CDR3 region has the DNA TGCGCCAGCAGCTTGGGGGGATTATCGAACACCGGGGAGCTGTTTTTT. It specifies CASSLGGLSNTGELFF.

The chain couples TRBV24-1 to TRBJ2-7; 10 nucleotides agree with TRBD1. The CDR3 has 16 residues. V gave up 4 bases and J gave up 3 bases; unmatched junction bases: 8. Germline CDR1 and CDR2: KGHDR and SFDVKD. The CDR3 reads CATSDPRDRGFYEQYF. The CDR3 DNA is TGTGCCACCAGTGACCCCCGGGACAGGGGTTTCTACGAGCAGTACTTC.

The rearrangement links TRBV28 to TRBJ1-5, with 8 bases aligning to TRBD1. The V and J ends lost 6 bases and 10 bases, in that order; junction bases with no gene match: 11. The germline gives CDR1 MDHEN, CDR2 SYDVKM. This CDR3 has 14 residues. The DNA for the CDR3 is TGTGCCAGCAGGACAGGGGAGGGAATCAGCCCCCAGCATTTT. Its protein is CASRTGEGISPQHF.

This sequence joins TRBV7-8 and TRBJ2-3, with 11 bases lining up with TRBD2. CDR3 size: 17 residues. V shed 5 bases, J shed 6 bases, and the junction held 13 bases outside the gene matches. Germline V gives CDR1 SGHVS, CDR2 FQNEAQ. The chain's CDR3 is CASSQINSGGVTDTQYF. CDR3 nucleotide sequence: TGTGCCAGCAGCCAGATAAATAGCGGGGGGGTAACCGATACGCAGTATTTT.